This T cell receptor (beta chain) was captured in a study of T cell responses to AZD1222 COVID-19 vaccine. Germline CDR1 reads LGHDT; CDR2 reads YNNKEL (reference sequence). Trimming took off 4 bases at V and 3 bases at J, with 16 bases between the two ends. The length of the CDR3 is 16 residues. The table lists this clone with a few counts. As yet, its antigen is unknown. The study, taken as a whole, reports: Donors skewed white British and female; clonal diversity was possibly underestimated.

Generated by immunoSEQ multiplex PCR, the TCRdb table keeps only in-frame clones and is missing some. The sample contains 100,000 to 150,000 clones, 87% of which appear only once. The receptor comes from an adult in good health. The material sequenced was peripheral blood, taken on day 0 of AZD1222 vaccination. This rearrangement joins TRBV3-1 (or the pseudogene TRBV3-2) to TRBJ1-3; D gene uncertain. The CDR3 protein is CASSLNHLSGGNTIYF. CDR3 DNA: TGTGCCAGCAGCCTCAATCATCTATCGGGTGGAAACACCATATATTTT.